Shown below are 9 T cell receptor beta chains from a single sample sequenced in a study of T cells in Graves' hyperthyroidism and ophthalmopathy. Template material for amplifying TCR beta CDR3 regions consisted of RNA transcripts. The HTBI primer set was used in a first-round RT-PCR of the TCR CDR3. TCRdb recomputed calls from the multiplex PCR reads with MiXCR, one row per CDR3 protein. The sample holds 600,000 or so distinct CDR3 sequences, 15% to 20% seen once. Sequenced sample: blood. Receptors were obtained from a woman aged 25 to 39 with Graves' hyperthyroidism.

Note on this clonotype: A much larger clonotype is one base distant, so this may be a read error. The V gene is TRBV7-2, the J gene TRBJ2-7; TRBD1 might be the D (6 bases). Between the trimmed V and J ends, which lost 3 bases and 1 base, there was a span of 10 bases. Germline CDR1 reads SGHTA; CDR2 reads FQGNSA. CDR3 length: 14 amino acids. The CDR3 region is CASSFGQLSYEQYF. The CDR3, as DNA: TGTGCCAGCAGCTTTGGACAGCTTTCCTACGAGCAGTACTTC. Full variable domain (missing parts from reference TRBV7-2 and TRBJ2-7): GAGVSQSPSNKVTEKGKDVELRCDPISGHTALYWYRQSLGQGLEFLIYFQGNSAPDKSGLPSDRFSAERTGGSVSTLTIQRTQQEDSAVYLCASSFGQLSYEQYFGPGTRLTVT.

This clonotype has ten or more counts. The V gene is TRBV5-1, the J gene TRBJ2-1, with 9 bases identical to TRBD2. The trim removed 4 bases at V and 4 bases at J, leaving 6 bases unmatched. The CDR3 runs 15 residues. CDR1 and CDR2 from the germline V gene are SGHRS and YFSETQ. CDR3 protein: CASSVTSGVYNEQFF. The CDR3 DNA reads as TGCGCCAGCAGCGTGACTAGCGGAGTATACAATGAGCAGTTCTTC.

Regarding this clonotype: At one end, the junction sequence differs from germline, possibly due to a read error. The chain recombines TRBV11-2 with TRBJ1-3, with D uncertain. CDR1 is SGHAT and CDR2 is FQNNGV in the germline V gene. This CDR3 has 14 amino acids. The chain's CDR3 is CASSLESSGNTIYF. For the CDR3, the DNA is TGTGCCAGCAGCCTAGAGTCCTCTGGAAACACCATATATTTT. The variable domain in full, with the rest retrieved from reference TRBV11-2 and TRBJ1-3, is EAGVAQSPRYKIIEKRQSVAFWCNPISGHATLYWYQQILGQGPKLLIQFQNNGVVDDSQLPKDRFSAERLKGVDSTLKIQPAKLEDSAVYLCASSLESSGNTIYFGEGSWLTVV.

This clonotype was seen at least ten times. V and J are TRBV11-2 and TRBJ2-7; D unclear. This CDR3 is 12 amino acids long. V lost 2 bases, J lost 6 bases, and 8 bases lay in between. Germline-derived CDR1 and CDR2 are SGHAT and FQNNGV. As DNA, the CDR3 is TGTGCCAGCAGCTTAACCCACAGCGAGCAGTACTTC. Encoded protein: CASSLTHSEQYF.

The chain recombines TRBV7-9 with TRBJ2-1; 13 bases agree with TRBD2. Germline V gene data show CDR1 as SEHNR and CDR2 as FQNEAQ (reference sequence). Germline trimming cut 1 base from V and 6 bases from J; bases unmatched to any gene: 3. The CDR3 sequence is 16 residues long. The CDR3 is CASSLEGLAGPNEQFF. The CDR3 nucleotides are TGTGCCAGCAGCTTAGAGGGACTAGCGGGACCCAATGAGCAGTTCTTC.

The CDR3 here is CAITSGTPYNEQFF. The CDR3 nucleotides read TGTGCCATCACCTCCGGGACTCCCTACAATGAGCAGTTCTTC. V is TRBV10-3 and J is TRBJ2-1, with D tentatively TRBD2 (6 bases). Germline CDR1 reads ENHRY; CDR2 reads SYGVKD. This CDR3 has 14 amino acids. V lost 7 bases and J 2 bases, leaving 12 bases between the germline ends.

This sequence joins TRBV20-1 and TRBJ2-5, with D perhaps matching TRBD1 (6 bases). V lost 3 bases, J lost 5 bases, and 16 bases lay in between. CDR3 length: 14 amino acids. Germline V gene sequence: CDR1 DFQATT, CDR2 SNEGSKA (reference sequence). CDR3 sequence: CSARIISGDETQYF. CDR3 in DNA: TGCAGTGCTAGGATTATTTCAGGGGACGAGACCCAGTACTTC.

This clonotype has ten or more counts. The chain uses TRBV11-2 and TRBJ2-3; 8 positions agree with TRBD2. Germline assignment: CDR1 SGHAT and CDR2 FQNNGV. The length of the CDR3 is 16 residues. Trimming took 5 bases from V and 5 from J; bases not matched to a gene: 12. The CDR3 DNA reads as TGTGCCAGCAGCCCGGGGGGGCAGGGGTCTAGAGATACGCAGTATTTT. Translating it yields CASSPGGQGSRDTQYF.

CDR3 bases: TGCAGCGTTGAAGACTCCTTCTACGAGCAGTACTTC. This sequence encodes CSVEDSFYEQYF. The chain employs TRBV29-1 and TRBJ2-7; D remains unclear. CDR3 length: 12 residues. V was clipped by 0 bases and J by 3 bases, with 6 bases between them. From germline, CDR1 is SQVTM and CDR2 ANQGSEA.